This TCR beta chain was obtained from a study of T-cell reconstitution after alpha-beta-depleted transplantation in children. TCRbeta library preparation incorporated unique molecular identifiers. Each CDR3 protein is one row after TCRdb ran MiXCR on the PCR reads. The sample lists about 610,000 distinct CDR3 sequences; about 11% were seen once. Looked up from germline, CDR1 is MNHNS and CDR2 is SASEGT. Trimming stripped 10 bases from V and 6 bases from J, with 19 bases between. The CDR3 is 14 amino acids. The input for sequencing was PBMCs from the stem cell graft donor, taken from the stem cell graft. The chain uses TRBV6-1 and TRBJ1-5; D is uncertain. The source of this sequence is a human donor who donated a stem cell graft to a child with acute myeloid leukemia. The CDR3 nucleotides read TGTGCCACCGCCCGACGGGAACGCATTCAGCCCCAGCATTTT. Amino acid sequence: CATARRERIQPQHF.